The source of this T cell receptor beta chain is a study of blood T cell repertoires in COVID-19. Study summary: Samples representing acute and convalescent COVID-19 were sourced from the United States, Italy and Spain.

In Seattle, patients joined the study during active infection and were tracked longitudinally. Produced via immunoSEQ multiplex PCR; TCRdb's table is partial and in-frame only. In the table there are roughly 200,000 clones, approximately 86% of which are singletons. The germline V gene encodes CDR1 SGHNT and CDR2 YYREEE (reference sequence). CDR3 length: 14 residues. J gave up 4 bases and V 3 bases, and 3 bases lay outside the gene matches. Input material: peripheral blood. This sequence was found in a woman aged 25 to 39 with COVID-19, enrolled during active disease. J is TRBJ1-4 and V is TRBV5-4, with 7 bases matching TRBD1. The CDR3 sequence: CASSSNRGNEKLFF. CDR3 coding DNA: TGTGCCAGCAGCTCGAACAGGGGTAATGAAAAACTGTTTTTT.